Shown below are 30 T cell receptor beta chains from a single sample sequenced in a study of identical twins' blood T cells (dated by TCRdb to about 2013). Library preparation used 5' RACE. This sample was sequenced with an Illumina Genome Analyzer IIx. The raw public reads went through TCRdb reprocessing: fastp at Q25, MiXCR clone calling, in-frame beta chains kept. Each entry merges the rows of one CDR3 protein and shows their most common DNA and genes. Counted in this sample were 350,000 to 450,000 distinct CDR3 sequences; approximately 30% of them appeared once. The top ten clonotypes cover 6.1% of the sample. Sequencing input: PBMCs. The receptors here all came from a woman between 18 and 49 years old in good health.

The chain is built from TRBV5-4 and TRBJ1-6, with D perhaps TRBD1 (6 bases). The CDR3 totals 16 residues. Germline values: CDR1 SGHNT, CDR2 YYREEE (reference sequence). Trimming left V 3 bases short and J 6 bases short, with 16 bases between. The CDR3 spells CASSSGGQHFNSPLHF. The CDR3 coding sequence is TGTGCCAGCAGCTCGGGAGGACAGCATTTTAATTCACCCCTCCACTTT.

The chain employs TRBV4-3 and TRBJ1-6; D ambiguous. This CDR3 has 17 residues. CDR1 and CDR2 (germline): LGHNA, YSLEER. The germline V and J ends were trimmed by 3 bases and 8 bases, with 20 bases remaining between them. The CDR3 loop is CASSHAWAVPRDSPLHF. DNA of the CDR3: TGCGCCAGCAGCCACGCTTGGGCAGTCCCTAGAGATTCACCCCTCCACTTT.

This clonotype was observed a handful of times. V usage is TRBV20-1 and J usage is TRBJ2-5; D uncertain. In germline, CDR1 is DFQATT, CDR2 SNEGSKA (reference sequence). The CDR3 sequence is 10 residues long. The ends were cut back, 1 base at V and 5 bases at J, with 2 bases in the middle. CDR3 sequence: CSARVETQYF. CDR3 DNA sequence: TGCAGTGCTAGAGTGGAGACCCAGTACTTC.

In the case of this clonotype: A much bigger clone sits one base away, suggesting this may be a read error. CDR3 nucleotide sequence: TGTGCCAGCAGCGGGCGGACGCTTTACAACAATGAGCAGTGCTTC. Protein sequence: CASSGRTLYNNEQCF. This rearrangement joins TRBV5-4 to TRBJ2-1; D is ambiguous. CDR1 is SGHNT, CDR2 YYREEE, per germline (reference sequence). The CDR3 length is 15 residues.

The J gene is TRBJ1-5, the V gene TRBV3-1; TRBD1 might be the D (6 bases). The CDR3 totals 16 residues. Trimming left V 1 base short and J 7 bases short, with 17 bases between. Per germline, CDR1 LGHDT and CDR2 YNNKEL (reference sequence). The DNA for the CDR3 is TGTGCCAGCAGCCAAGGGGGGCGATATGGTGGGCAGCCCCAGCATTTT. This gives the protein CASSQGGRYGGQPQHF.

As to this clonotype: This may arise from a read error, as a much more abundant clone is one base away. The rearrangement joins TRBV18 to TRBJ2-1, with a weak D call TRBD1 (6 bases). The CDR3 is 12 residues long. CDR1 is KGHSH and CDR2 is LQKENI in the germline V gene. The CDR3 sequence is CVSSPQGNEQFF. The DNA of the CDR3 is TGTGTCAGCTCACCACAGGGAAATGAGCAGTTCTTC.

About this clonotype itself: This CDR3 is missing its conserved last phenylalanine or tryptophan, likely due to a read error. The V gene is TRBV7-2, the J gene TRBJ2-7; D not resolved. The CDR3 length is 11 residues. Germline values: CDR1 SGHTA, CDR2 FQGNSA. V lost 5 bases, J lost 1 base, and 3 bases lay in between. The CDR3 region is CASSISYEQYC. The CDR3 DNA sequence: TGTGCCAGCAGCATATCCTACGAGCAGTACTGC.

The table lists this clonotype with many counts. The gene calls are TRBV28 and TRBJ2-3, with 8 bases lining up with TRBD2. Germline lookup yields CDR1 MDHEN and CDR2 SYDVKM. The V segment lost 8 bases and the J segment 1 base; nucleotides outside the gene matches: 11. CDR3 length: 16 residues. The chain's CDR3 is CASPPSGGKGTDTQYF. The CDR3 DNA is TGTGCCAGCCCCCCCAGCGGGGGTAAAGGCACAGATACGCAGTATTTT.

The chain recombines TRBV2 with TRBJ2-7; D possibly corresponds to TRBD2 (6 bases). The CDR3 contains 15 residues. V shed 2 bases and J shed 0 bases, with 11 bases lying between them. CDR1 is SNHLY and CDR2 is FYNNEI in the germline V gene. The CDR3 DNA follows: TGTGCCAGCAGTGAAATAGCTAGCGTCTCCTACGAGCAGTACTTC. As protein: CASSEIASVSYEQYF.

This clonotype was detected a few times. The V gene is TRBV5-1, the J gene TRBJ1-1, with a possible D match to TRBD1 (5 bases). The germline gives CDR1 SGHRS, CDR2 YFSETQ. The germline V and J ends were trimmed by 4 bases and 8 bases, with 12 bases remaining between them. The CDR3 is made up of 12 amino acids. As DNA, the CDR3 is TGCGCCAGCAGCAGGCAGGGTCAGGAAGCTTTCTTT. Protein: CASSRQGQEAFF.

In its sample, this clonotype was seen a few times. The rearrangement joins TRBV4-1 to TRBJ1-4; D gene uncertain. The CDR3 sequence is 16 residues long. The germline V gene has CDR1 MGHRA and CDR2 YSYEKL. V was trimmed by 0 bases and J by 8 bases, leaving 16 bases between them. DNA of the CDR3: TGCGCCAGCAGCCAAGAAGGAGAGGCAAACCGAGAAAAACTGTTTTTT. This encodes CASSQEGEANREKLFF.

This clonotype was recorded at least ten times. This sequence joins TRBV11-2 and TRBJ2-2; D gene unclear. The V gene's germline CDR1 is SGHAT and CDR2 FQNNGV. The V gene lost 5 bases and the J gene lost 1 base, with 11 bases spanning the gap. The CDR3 loop spans 15 amino acids. The CDR3 DNA is TGTGCCAGCAGCCGTTTGCGGAAGAACACCGGGGAGCTGTTTTTT. As protein: CASSRLRKNTGELFF.

The rearrangement joins TRBV12-3 or TRBV12-4 to TRBJ1-1; unclear D gene. V was cut by 5 bases and J by 9 bases, with 10 bases left in between. The CDR3 runs 11 residues. The CDR3 bases are TGTGCCAGCAGTAGCTTGGGGAAAGCTTTCTTT. Residues: CASSSLGKAFF.

This clonotype showed up many times. The chain uses TRBV29-1 and TRBJ1-2; unclear D gene. This CDR3 is 13 amino acids long. CDR1 is SQVTM and CDR2 is ANQGSEA in the germline V gene. Trimming pared 4 bases from V and 1 base from J, leaving 10 bases between. CDR3 nucleotide sequence: TGCAGCGTTGCAGGACGACTTAACTATGGCTACACCTTC. Its protein is CSVAGRLNYGYTF.

This clonotype was counted a few times. The chain employs TRBV20-1 and TRBJ1-2; possibly TRBD1 for D (6 bases). In germline, CDR1 is DFQATT, CDR2 SNEGSKA (reference sequence). The CDR3 totals 14 residues. Trimming stripped 5 bases from V and 5 bases from J, with 18 bases between. DNA for the CDR3: TGCAGTGCTGGCACGTGGGGGCGAGGGTATGGCTACACCTTC. As protein: CSAGTWGRGYGYTF.

Ten or more counts support this clonotype. The genes are TRBV10-3 and TRBJ2-7, with D uncertain. The CDR3 is 13 residues long. CDR1 and CDR2 from the germline V gene are ENHRY and SYGVKD. V was trimmed by 0 bases and J by 2 bases, leaving 5 bases between them. Written as DNA, the CDR3 is TGTGCCATCAGTGAGTCAACGACCTACGAGCAGTACTTC. Translation: CAISESTTYEQYF.

This clonotype was seen more than once but under ten times. V usage is TRBV24-1 and J usage is TRBJ2-1; D uncertain. Germline assignment: CDR1 KGHDR and CDR2 SFDVKD. Trimming removed 7 bases at V and 2 bases at J, with 11 bases between. This CDR3 region has 14 residues. CDR3: CATSAPGAYNEQFF. The CDR3 DNA reads TGTGCCACCAGCGCCCCCGGAGCCTACAATGAGCAGTTCTTC.

The chain joins TRBV7-9 to TRBJ1-1; the D is unclear. The CDR3 runs 14 residues. Looked up from germline, CDR1 is SEHNR and CDR2 is FQNEAQ (reference sequence). The V and J ends lost 5 bases and 1 base respectively, with 11 bases between them. CDR3 bases: TGTGCCAGCAGCCCCTCAGAATCGAACACTGAAGCTTTCTTT. Translating it yields CASSPSESNTEAFF.

J is TRBJ2-7 and V is TRBV4-1; 8 bases agree with TRBD2. The CDR3 runs 17 residues. V lost 0 bases to trimming and J lost 7 bases; unmatched junction nucleotides: 14. The germline V gene encodes CDR1 MGHRA and CDR2 YSYEKL. This CDR3 is CASSQDLTGRAIEEQYF. The CDR3 DNA reads as TGCGCCAGCAGCCAAGATCTAACCGGGAGGGCGATTGAGGAGCAGTACTTC.

This clonotype was recorded a few times. The chain recombines TRBV29-1 with TRBJ1-2; D uncertain. The CDR3 loop spans 12 amino acids. V gave up 3 bases and J gave up 6 bases, with 11 bases separating them. Germline values: CDR1 SQVTM, CDR2 ANQGSEA. CDR3 DNA sequence: TGCAGCGTTGAGAGGGAATTGGATGGCTACACCTTC. Protein sequence: CSVERELDGYTF.

J is TRBJ2-1 and V is TRBV25-1; weak D call: TRBD2 (5 bases). Trimming stripped 7 bases from V and 10 bases from J, with 11 bases between. The germline V gene encodes CDR1 MGHDK and CDR2 SYGVNS. This CDR3 region has 11 residues. CDR3 nucleotide sequence: TGTGCCAGCAAAGGGAGTTTAGAGCAGTTCTTC. It translates to CASKGSLEQFF.

On this clonotype: A read error may explain this, as a much larger clone is one base away. The V and J genes are TRBV5-1 and TRBJ1-4; D is unresolved. Germline lookup yields CDR1 SGHRS and CDR2 YFSETQ. The CDR3 has 14 amino acids. The germline V and J ends were trimmed by 3 bases and 4 bases, with 10 bases remaining between them. The CDR3 here is CASSSAVNNEKLFF. CDR3 sequence (DNA): TGCGCCAGCAGCTCGGCAGTGAATAATGAAAAACTGTTTTTT.

The chain recombines TRBV5-5 with TRBJ1-5; D possibly corresponds to TRBD1 (5 bases). In germline, CDR1 is SGHKS, CDR2 YYEKEE (reference sequence). The CDR3 runs to 14 residues. The V end lost 4 bases, the J end lost 5 bases, and 13 bases lay between the germline ends. CDR3 DNA: TGTGCCAGCAGCATAACAGGACCCGATCAGCCCCAGCATTTT. It codes for CASSITGPDQPQHF.

In this sample, this clonotype turned up a few times. The chain has TRBV20-1 and TRBJ2-7; D unresolved. The ends were cut back, 6 bases at V and 0 bases at J, with 12 bases in the middle. The germline gives CDR1 DFQATT, CDR2 SNEGSKA (reference sequence). This CDR3 is 13 amino acids long. This chain's CDR3 is CSAPWRSSYEQYF. CDR3 DNA sequence: TGCAGTGCACCTTGGCGGAGCTCCTACGAGCAGTACTTC.

The chain couples TRBV7-3 to TRBJ2-3; weak D call: TRBD2 (6 bases). Germline CDR1 and CDR2: SGHTA and FQGTGA. The CDR3 has 16 residues. With 1 base removed from V and 2 bases from J, the gap between germline ends came to 13 bases. CDR3 nucleotides: TGTGCCAGCAGCTTAAATGGGCCGGGGGTCACAGATACGCAGTATTTT. As protein: CASSLNGPGVTDTQYF. Looking up the rest from reference TRBV7-3 and TRBJ2-3 gives the full variable domain: GAGVSQTPSNKVTEKGKYVELRCDPISGHTALYWYRQSLGQGPEFLIYFQGTGAADDSGLPNDRFFAVRPEGSVSTLKIQRTERGDSAVYLCASSLNGPGVTDTQYFGPGTRLTVL.

The V and J genes are TRBV28 and TRBJ2-4, with D perhaps TRBD2 (6 bases). Deletions cut 6 bases from V and 0 bases from J, with 12 bases between. Germline-derived CDR1 and CDR2 are MDHEN and SYDVKM. The CDR3 is 15 amino acids. The DNA of the CDR3 is TGTGCCAGCAGCCCCCCGGGGGAAGCCAAAAACATTCAGTACTTC. Amino acids: CASSPPGEAKNIQYF. Full variable domain (rest looked up from reference TRBV28 and TRBJ2-4): DVKVTQSSRYLVKRTGEKVFLECVQDMDHENMFWYRQDPGLGLRLIYFSYDVKMKEKGDIPEGYSVSREKKERFSLILESASTNQTSMYLCASSPPGEAKNIQYFGAGTRLSVL.

The table lists this clonotype with a few counts. This rearrangement joins TRBV11-2 to TRBJ1-2; D is possibly TRBD1 (6 bases). Deletions cut 2 bases from V and 0 bases from J, with 10 bases between. The CDR3 contains 15 residues. The germline gives CDR1 SGHAT, CDR2 FQNNGV. CDR3 loop: CASSLSGQSNYGYTF. The CDR3 DNA reads as TGTGCCAGCAGCTTATCCGGACAGTCTAACTATGGCTACACCTTC.

This clonotype was seen only a few times. The gene calls are TRBV7-8 and TRBJ2-1, with 7 bases lining up with TRBD1. This CDR3 is 16 amino acids long. V gave up 5 bases and J gave up 2 bases; unmatched junction bases: 9. The V gene's germline CDR1 is SGHVS and CDR2 FQNEAQ. CDR3 sequence reads: CASSRLTGYTYNEQFF. In DNA, the CDR3 is TGTGCCAGCAGCCGTCTGACAGGGTATACCTACAATGAGCAGTTCTTC.

This clonotype has more than one count but fewer than ten. Mismatch with germline at one junction end may stem from a read error. The CDR3 loop reads CAGSLVPLQGDYSNQPQHF. For the CDR3, the DNA is TGCGCCGGCAGCTTGGTCCCCCTCCAGGGGGACTATAGCAATCAGCCCCAGCATTTT. V usage is TRBV5-1 and J usage is TRBJ1-5; 7 nucleotides match TRBD1. The germline V gene encodes CDR1 SGHRS and CDR2 YFSETQ. The length of the CDR3 is 19 residues.

This chain links TRBV19 with TRBJ2-5; D might be TRBD2 (5 bases). The length of the CDR3 is 12 residues. V was pared by 5 bases and J by 5 bases, with 9 bases between. The germline V gene encodes CDR1 LNHDA and CDR2 SQIVND (reference sequence). DNA for the CDR3: TGTGCCAGTAGTGAGCGGAAGGAGACCCAGTACTTC. It is translated as CASSERKETQYF.